What follows describes a single T cell receptor beta chain. Its antigen remains unidentified. Unique molecular identifiers were incorporated during preparation of the TCRbeta library. TCRdb re-analysed the PCR reads in MiXCR, keeping a single row per CDR3 protein. Of 800,000 to 1,000,000 distinct CDR3 sequences in the sample, under 30% were seen once. The record originates from a study of T-cell reconstitution after alpha-beta-depleted transplantation in children. Study-level points and caveats: T-cell counts and diversity were attributed mostly to newly produced T cells one year after transplant. Expanded clones from the graft, numbering several hundred, reportedly supplied alpha-beta T cells about two months after transplant. High day-60 TCRbeta diversity in some patients came from surviving recipient T cells and thymic progenitors.

The length of the CDR3 is 16 residues. The germline CDR1 and CDR2 sequences are MGHRA and YSYEKL. Between the trimmed V and J ends, which lost 3 bases and 2 bases, there was a span of 17 bases. This TCR came from a boy in the first two years of life who had a stem cell transplant for SCID, so the T cells may come from the graft donor. Sequencing was performed on PBMCs, mostly from graft donor cells, taken 360 days after TCRalphabeta/CD19-depleted stem cell transplant. The chain carries TRBV4-1 and TRBJ2-7, with unresolved D. CDR3 protein: CASSQEAPPGTYEQYF. CDR3 bases: TGCGCCAGCAGCCAGGAAGCCCCGCCTGGGACCTACGAGCAGTACTTC.